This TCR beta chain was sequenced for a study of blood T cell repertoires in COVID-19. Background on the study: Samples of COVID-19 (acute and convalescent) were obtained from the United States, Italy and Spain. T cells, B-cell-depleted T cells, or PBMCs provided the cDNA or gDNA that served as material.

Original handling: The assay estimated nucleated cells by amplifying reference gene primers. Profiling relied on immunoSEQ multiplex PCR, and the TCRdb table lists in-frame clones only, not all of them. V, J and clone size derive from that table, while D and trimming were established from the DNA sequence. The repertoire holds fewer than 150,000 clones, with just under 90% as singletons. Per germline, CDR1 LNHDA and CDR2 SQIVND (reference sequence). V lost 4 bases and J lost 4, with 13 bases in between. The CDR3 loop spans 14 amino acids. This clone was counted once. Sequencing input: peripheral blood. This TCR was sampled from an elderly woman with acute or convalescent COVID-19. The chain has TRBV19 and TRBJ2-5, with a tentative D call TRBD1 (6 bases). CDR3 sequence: CASSTTRGRETQYF. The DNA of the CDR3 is TGTGCCAGTAGTACCACGAGGGGGAGAGAGACCCAGTACTTC.